A single sample gave rise to the 2 T cell receptor beta chains below, sequenced in a study of T cell changes during pregnancy in multiple sclerosis. Sequencing used immunoSEQ multiplex PCR; TCRdb keeps in-frame clones, though not all of them. The table shows under 75,000 clones, with 75% to 95% occurring only once. The specimen comprised peripheral blood, sampled in the first trimester of pregnancy. The receptor source for this set is a female donor with multiple sclerosis, enrolled in a pregnancy study.

This clone has only one observation. The V and J genes are TRBV18 and TRBJ2-5, with TRBD2 matching over 7 bases. Germline trimming cut 4 bases from V and 5 bases from J; bases unmatched to any gene: 7. There are 14 residues in the CDR3. CDR1 and CDR2 from the germline V gene are KGHSH and LQKENI. The CDR3 DNA is TGTGCCAGCTCACAAAGGGAGGGCCTGGAGACCCAGTACTTC. Its translation is CASSQREGLETQYF. Variable domain in full (rest from reference TRBV18 and TRBJ2-5): NAGVMQNPRHLVRRRGQEARLRCSPMKGHSHVYWYRQLPEEGLKFMVYLQKENIIDESGMPKERFSAEFPKEGPSILRIQQVVRGDSAAYFCASSQREGLETQYFGPGTRLLVL.

The rearrangement uses TRBV7-3 and TRBJ1-6; D may be TRBD1 (6 bases). The CDR3 is made up of 14 amino acids. Germline V CDR1 and CDR2: SGHTA, FQGTGA. Trimming left V 4 bases short and J 10 bases short, with 14 bases between. The CDR3 loop is CASSSNRVGSPLHF. As DNA, the CDR3 is TGTGCCAGCAGCTCGAACAGGGTGGGCTCACCCCTCCACTTT.